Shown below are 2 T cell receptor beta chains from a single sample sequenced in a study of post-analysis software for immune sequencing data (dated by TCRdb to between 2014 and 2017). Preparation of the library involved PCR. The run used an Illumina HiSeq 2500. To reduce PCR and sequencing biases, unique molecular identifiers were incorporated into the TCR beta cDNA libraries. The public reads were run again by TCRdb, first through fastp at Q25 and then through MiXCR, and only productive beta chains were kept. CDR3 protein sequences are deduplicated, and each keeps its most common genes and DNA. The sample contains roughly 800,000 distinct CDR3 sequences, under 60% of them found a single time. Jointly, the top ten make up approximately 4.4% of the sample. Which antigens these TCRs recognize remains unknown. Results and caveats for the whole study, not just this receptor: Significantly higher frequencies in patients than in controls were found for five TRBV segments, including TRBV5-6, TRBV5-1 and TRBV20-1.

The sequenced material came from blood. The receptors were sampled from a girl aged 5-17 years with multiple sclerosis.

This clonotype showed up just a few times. CDR3 bases: TGTGCCAGCAGCCCCCATCCAGGAGGGGGACCGCTAGCGGGAGGTGCGGTGGGAGATACGCAGTATTTT. Translated: CASSPHPGGGPLAGGAVGDTQYF. The chain carries TRBV7-6 and TRBJ2-3; 11 nucleotides align to TRBD2. The V and J ends lost 5 bases and 5 bases, in that order; junction bases with no gene match: 30. Germline V gene lookup returns CDR1 SGHVS and CDR2 FNYEAQ. The CDR3 has 23 residues.

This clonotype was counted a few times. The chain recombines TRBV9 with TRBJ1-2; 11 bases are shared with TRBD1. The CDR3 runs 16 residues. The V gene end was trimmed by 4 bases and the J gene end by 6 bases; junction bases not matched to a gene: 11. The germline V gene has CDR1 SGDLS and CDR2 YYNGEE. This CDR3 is CASSSQLGQGADGYTF. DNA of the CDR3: TGTGCCAGCAGCTCTCAGCTAGGACAGGGGGCGGATGGCTACACCTTC.